This is a list of T cell receptor beta chains from one sample in a study of lymphopenia after photon versus proton radiotherapy. Using immunoSEQ multiplex PCR, the repertoire was profiled, and TCRdb retains in-frame clones only, with some absent. The sample lists over 50,000 clones, around 85% seen once, with roughly 2.1% in the top ten. Sequenced material: peripheral blood, taken from a patient treated with photon-based radiotherapy. The source of these receptors is a man aged 35 to 55 with gastric cancer. The CDR3 runs from the conserved cysteine through the conserved F or W. Fields, in order: clone size, V gene, J gene, D gene, CDR3 protein, CDR3 DNA. A D gene is named only where the DNA matches it firmly. Clone size appears in some rows only: once, few, many, or a class for an expanded clone.

abundance: -; v_gene: TRBV18; j_gene: TRBJ1-1; d_gene: -; CDR3aa: CASSPFGGAVNTEAFF; CDR3nt: TGTGCCAGCTCACCGTTCGGGGGAGCGGTGAACACTGAAGCTTTCTTT
abundance: -; v_gene: TRBV6-1; j_gene: TRBJ2-3; d_gene: -; CDR3aa: CAGGDSHTDTQYF; CDR3nt: TGTGCTGGCGGGGACAGCCACACAGATACGCAGTATTTT
abundance: -; v_gene: TRBV11-1; j_gene: TRBJ1-1; d_gene: TRBD1; CDR3aa: CASSNRDRDYSREEAFF; CDR3nt: TGTGCCAGCAGCAACCGGGACAGGGATTACTCCAGGGAAGAAGCTTTCTTT
abundance: once; v_gene: TRBV7-9; j_gene: TRBJ2-2; d_gene: -; CDR3aa: CASSLLGGGELFF; CDR3nt: TGTGCCAGCAGCTTACTCGGGGGCGGGGAGCTGTTTTTT
abundance: -; v_gene: TRBV5-1; j_gene: TRBJ2-1; d_gene: -; CDR3aa: CASSPVGGGNEQFF; CDR3nt: TGCGCCAGCAGTCCCGTTGGAGGGGGCAATGAGCAGTTCTTC
abundance: -; v_gene: TRBV9; j_gene: TRBJ1-2; d_gene: TRBD1; CDR3aa: CASSPRTGGTSSNYGYTF; CDR3nt: TGTGCCAGCAGCCCCAGGACAGGTGGAACCTCGTCCAACTATGGCTACACCTTC
abundance: -; v_gene: TRBV9; j_gene: TRBJ2-2; d_gene: TRBD1; CDR3aa: CASSWGQGPTGELFF; CDR3nt: TGTGCCAGCAGCTGGGGACAGGGCCCCACCGGGGAGCTGTTTTTT
abundance: -; v_gene: TRBV30; j_gene: TRBJ1-1; d_gene: -; CDR3aa: CAWIRAATEAFF; CDR3nt: TGTGCCTGGATCAGGGCAGCAACTGAAGCTTTCTTT
abundance: -; v_gene: TRBV6-6; j_gene: TRBJ2-3; d_gene: -; CDR3aa: CASKETASTDTQYF; CDR3nt: TGTGCCAGCAAAGAGACAGCGAGCACAGATACGCAGTATTTT
abundance: -; v_gene: TRBV18; j_gene: TRBJ2-7; d_gene: TRBD1; CDR3aa: CASSEGQGFYYEQYF; CDR3nt: TGTGCCAGCTCAGAAGGACAGGGATTTTACTACGAGCAGTACTTC
abundance: -; v_gene: TRBV6-1; j_gene: TRBJ2-3; d_gene: TRBD1; CDR3aa: CASSEDRGSTDTQYF; CDR3nt: TGTGCCAGCAGTGAGGACAGGGGAAGCACAGATACGCAGTATTTT
abundance: -; v_gene: TRBV6-1; j_gene: TRBJ1-5; d_gene: -; CDR3aa: CASGTREWPQHF; CDR3nt: TGTGCCAGCGGGACCCGGGAGTGGCCCCAGCATTTT
abundance: -; v_gene: TRBV27; j_gene: TRBJ2-5; d_gene: TRBD1; CDR3aa: CASSTGTGGAETQYF; CDR3nt: TGTGCCAGCAGTACAGGGACAGGGGGCGCGGAGACCCAGTACTTC
abundance: -; v_gene: TRBV2; j_gene: TRBJ1-4; d_gene: -; CDR3aa: CASSQTGMRNEKLFF; CDR3nt: TGTGCCAGCAGCCAAACCGGGATGCGAAATGAAAAACTGTTTTTT
abundance: -; v_gene: TRBV5-1; j_gene: TRBJ1-1; d_gene: -; CDR3aa: CASSFSGMTEAFF; CDR3nt: TGCGCCAGCAGCTTTTCAGGGATGACTGAAGCTTTCTTT
abundance: -; v_gene: TRBV7-9; j_gene: TRBJ1-4; d_gene: -; CDR3aa: CASSSGLNEKLFF; CDR3nt: TGTGCCAGCAGCTCAGGACTTAATGAAAAACTGTTTTTT
abundance: -; v_gene: TRBV5-1; j_gene: TRBJ2-5; d_gene: TRBD1; CDR3aa: CASSFGQALETQYF; CDR3nt: TGCGCCAGCAGCTTCGGACAGGCCCTAGAGACCCAGTACTTC
abundance: once; v_gene: TRBV29-1; j_gene: TRBJ2-7; d_gene: -; CDR3aa: CSVQVGSYEQYF; CDR3nt: TGCAGCGTTCAGGTGGGGTCCTACGAGCAGTACTTC
abundance: -; v_gene: TRBV9; j_gene: TRBJ1-4; d_gene: -; CDR3aa: CASSVGGGDEKLFF; CDR3nt: TGTGCCAGCAGCGTGGGCGGTGGGGATGAAAAACTGTTTTTT
abundance: -; v_gene: TRBV6-5; j_gene: TRBJ2-5; d_gene: -; CDR3aa: CASSYRFGVGETQYF; CDR3nt: TGTGCCAGCAGTTACCGCTTCGGGGTGGGAGAGACCCAGTACTTC
abundance: -; v_gene: TRBV6-5; j_gene: TRBJ2-7; d_gene: TRBD1; CDR3aa: CASSPWTGSYEQYF; CDR3nt: TGTGCCAGCAGCCCTTGGACAGGCTCCTACGAGCAGTACTTC
abundance: -; v_gene: TRBV5-4; j_gene: TRBJ2-7; d_gene: TRBD2; CDR3aa: CASSSPGGGLSYEQYF; CDR3nt: TGTGCCAGCAGCTCCCCGGGCGGGGGGCTCTCCTACGAGCAGTACTTC